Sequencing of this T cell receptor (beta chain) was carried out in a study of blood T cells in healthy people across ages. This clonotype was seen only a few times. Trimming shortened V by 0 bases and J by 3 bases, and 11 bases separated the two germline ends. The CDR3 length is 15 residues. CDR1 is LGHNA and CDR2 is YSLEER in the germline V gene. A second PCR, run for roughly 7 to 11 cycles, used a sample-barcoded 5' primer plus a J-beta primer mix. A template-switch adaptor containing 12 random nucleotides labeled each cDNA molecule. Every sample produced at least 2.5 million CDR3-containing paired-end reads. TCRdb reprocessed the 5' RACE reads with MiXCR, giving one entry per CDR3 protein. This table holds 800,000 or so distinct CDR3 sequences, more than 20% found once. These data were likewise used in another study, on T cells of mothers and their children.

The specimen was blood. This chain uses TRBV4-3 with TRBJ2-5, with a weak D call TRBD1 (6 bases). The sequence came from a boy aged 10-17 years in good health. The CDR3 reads CASSQDRNREETQYF. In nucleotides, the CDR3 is TGCGCCAGCAGCCAAGATCGAAACAGGGAAGAGACCCAGTACTTC.